One T cell receptor (beta chain) is described in this entry. Primers for the PCR totalled 60 Vbeta and 13 Jbeta. Produced via immunoSEQ multiplex PCR; TCRdb's table is partial and in-frame only. This table has around 100,000 clones, 74% appearing once. This sample is drawn from a study of cytomegalovirus exposure and HLA in healthy donors. CDR3 length equals 13 residues. The V gene end was trimmed by 5 bases and the J gene end by 2 bases; junction bases not matched to a gene: 3. Germline CDR1 SQVTM, CDR2 ANQGSEA. J is TRBJ2-3 and V is TRBV29-1, with 8 nucleotides matching TRBD2. Material: PBMCs. The TCR comes from a man aged 50-59 years in good health and CMV-seropositive. CDR3 sequence: CSVLAGPTDTQYF. The CDR3, as DNA: TGCAGCGTTTTAGCGGGACCCACAGATACGCAGTATTTT.